This paragraph covers one TCR beta chain sequence. Trimming pared 3 bases from V and 2 bases from J, leaving 15 bases between. The CDR3 totals 16 residues. The germline V gene has CDR1 SGDLS and CDR2 YYNGEE. The sample originates from a study of T cell changes during pregnancy in multiple sclerosis. The table came from immunoSEQ multiplex PCR; TCRdb's copy has only in-frame clones and leaves some out. The top ten hold approximately 1.2% of the sample, which has 80,000 to 130,000 clones, about 92% seen once. The clonotype comes from a female donor with multiple sclerosis, enrolled in a pregnancy study. The V and J genes are TRBV9 and TRBJ2-1, with D possibly being TRBD2 (7 bases). Material: peripheral blood, obtained in the second trimester of pregnancy. CDR3 sequence (DNA): TGTGCCAGCAGCGCAAAAGGGGGGGGAGCCTACAATGAGCAGTTCTTC. Translated, it gives CASSAKGGGAYNEQFF.